Listed below are T cell receptor beta chains from one sample, sequenced in a study of control samples from healthy donors and cancer patients. TCRdb keeps only in-frame clones here, not all; method: immunoSEQ multiplex PCR. The sample lists approximately 89,000 clones, approximately 87% occurring once. The sequencing sample was made of blood. All receptors come from a man in his forties or fifties in good health. CDR3s include the opening cysteine and the closing phenylalanine or tryptophan. The D gene is left open where the match is weak. Expanded clones are given a class, and other clones once, few, many or no size at all.

j_gene,v_gene,d_gene,abundance,CDR3aa,CDR3nt
TRBJ1-4,TRBV7-2,NA,NA,CASSLSPLGKLFF,TGTGCCAGCAGCTTATCCCCATTGGGAAAACTGTTTTTT
TRBJ1-6,TRBV29-1,NA,NA,CSDGNRSGGSPLHF,TGCAGCGATGGCAATAGATCAGGTGGTTCACCCCTCCACTTT
TRBJ2-2,TRBV5-5,TRBD2,once,CASSFSGGSNTGELFF,TGTGCCAGCAGCTTTTCGGGGGGGTCGAACACCGGGGAGCTGTTTTTT
TRBJ2-7,TRBV4-3,NA,NA,CASSQEVGYEQYF,TGCGCCAGCAGCCAAGAGGTCGGCTACGAGCAGTACTTC
TRBJ1-1,TRBV11-3,TRBD1,NA,CASSPGRGQGVLTEAFF,TGTGCCAGCAGCCCGGGTCGGGGACAGGGGGTTCTCACTGAAGCTTTCTTT
TRBJ2-5,TRBV5-1,NA,few,CASSYNSETQYF,TGCGCCAGCAGCTACAACTCGGAGACCCAGTACTTC
TRBJ1-1,TRBV24-1,TRBD1,once,CATRVRQGGTEAFF,TGTGCCACCAGGGTAAGACAGGGAGGGACTGAAGCTTTCTTT
TRBJ2-1,TRBV20-1,NA,NA,CSLDGEQFF,TGCAGCTTAGATGGTGAGCAGTTCTTC
TRBJ1-1,TRBV5-1,NA,NA,CASSLGVGLGEAFF,TGCGCCAGCAGCTTGGGGGTAGGGTTGGGCGAAGCTTTCTTT
TRBJ1-2,TRBV3-1/TRBV3-2,TRBD1,NA,CAGSQESGGQGFGYGYTF,TGTGCCGGCAGCCAAGAGTCCGGGGGACAGGGATTTGGCTATGGCTACACCTTC